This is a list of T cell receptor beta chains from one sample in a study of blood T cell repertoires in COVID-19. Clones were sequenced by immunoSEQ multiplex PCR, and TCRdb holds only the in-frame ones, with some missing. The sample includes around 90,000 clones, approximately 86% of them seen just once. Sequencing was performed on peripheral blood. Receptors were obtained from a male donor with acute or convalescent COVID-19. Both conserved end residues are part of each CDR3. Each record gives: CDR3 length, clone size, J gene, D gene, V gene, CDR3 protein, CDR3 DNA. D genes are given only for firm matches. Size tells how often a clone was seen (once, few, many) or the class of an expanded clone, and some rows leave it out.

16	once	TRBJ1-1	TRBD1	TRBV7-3	CASSLRPQGANTEAFF	TGTGCCAGCAGCTTAAGACCTCAGGGGGCGAACACTGAAGCTTTCTTT
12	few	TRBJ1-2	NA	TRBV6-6	CASSRGGGGYTF	TGTGCCAGCAGCCGAGGGGGGGGTGGCTACACCTTC
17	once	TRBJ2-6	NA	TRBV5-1	CASSQGHITSGANVLTF	TGCGCCAGCAGCCAGGGACATATAACCTCTGGGGCCAACGTCCTGACTTTC
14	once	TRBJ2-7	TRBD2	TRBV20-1	CSASPGRGDSEQYF	TGCAGTGCTAGTCCTGGGCGGGGGGATAGTGAGCAGTACTTC
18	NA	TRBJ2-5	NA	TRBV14	CASSQARSASWAKETQYF	TGTGCCAGCAGCCAAGCTCGGTCAGCCTCTTGGGCTAAAGAGACCCAGTACTTC
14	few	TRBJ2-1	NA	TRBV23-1	CASVSGPSYNEQFF	TGCGCCAGTGTTAGCGGTCCCTCCTACAATGAGCAGTTCTTC
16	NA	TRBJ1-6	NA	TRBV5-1	CASSGEAVGGNSPLHF	TGCGCCAGCAGCGGCGAGGCGGTGGGAGGTAATTCACCCCTCCACTTT
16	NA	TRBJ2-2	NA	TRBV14	CASSLNPGFDTGELFF	TGTGCCAGCAGCCTCAACCCGGGGTTCGACACCGGGGAGCTGTTTTTT
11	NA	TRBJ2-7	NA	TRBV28	CASSPLYEQYF	TGTGCCAGCAGTCCCCTCTACGAGCAGTACTTC
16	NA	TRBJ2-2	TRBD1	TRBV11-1	CASSLRTGGHTGELFF	TGTGCCAGCAGCCTAAGGACAGGGGGGCACACCGGGGAGCTGTTTTTT
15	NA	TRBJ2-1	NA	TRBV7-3	CASSPTGGTNNEQFF	TGTGCCAGCAGCCCTACCGGAGGGACCAACAATGAGCAGTTCTTC
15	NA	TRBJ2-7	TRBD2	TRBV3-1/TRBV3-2	CASSYGRRGDYEQYF	TGTGCCAGCAGCTACGGACGGCGGGGGGACTACGAGCAGTACTTC
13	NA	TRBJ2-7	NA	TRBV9	CASSVGLSYEQYF	TGTGCCAGCAGCGTAGGTCTCTCCTACGAGCAGTACTTC
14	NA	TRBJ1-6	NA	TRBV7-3	CASSFGQHNSPLHF	TGTGCCAGCAGCTTCGGACAACATAATTCACCCCTCCACTTT
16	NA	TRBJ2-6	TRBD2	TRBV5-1	CASSLAGFSGANVLTF	TGCGCCAGCAGCTTAGCGGGGTTCTCTGGGGCCAACGTCCTGACTTTC
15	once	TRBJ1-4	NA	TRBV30	CAWGGGRRGNEKLFF	TGTGCCTGGGGCGGGGGACGAAGGGGAAATGAAAAACTGTTTTTT
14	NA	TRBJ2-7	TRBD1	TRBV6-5	CASSPGQGAWEQYF	TGTGCCAGCAGTCCGGGACAGGGGGCTTGGGAGCAGTACTTC
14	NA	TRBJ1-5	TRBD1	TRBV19	CASSQTGGNQPQHF	TGTGCCAGTAGTCAAACAGGGGGCAATCAGCCCCAGCATTTT
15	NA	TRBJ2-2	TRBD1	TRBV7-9	CASSPQGMGTGELFF	TGTGCCAGCAGCCCACAGGGGATGGGGACCGGGGAGCTGTTTTTT
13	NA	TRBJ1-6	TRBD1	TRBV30	CAWSRQGDSPLHF	TGTGCCTGGAGTAGACAGGGGGATTCACCCCTCCACTTT
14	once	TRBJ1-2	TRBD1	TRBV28	CASSPGTGTYGYTF	TGTGCCAGCAGCCCCGGGACAGGGACCTATGGCTACACCTTC
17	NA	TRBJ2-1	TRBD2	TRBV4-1	CASSQNSAGTTNNEQFF	TGCGCCAGCAGCCAAAATAGCGCCGGGACTACCAACAATGAGCAGTTCTTC
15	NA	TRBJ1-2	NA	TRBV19	CASSTRGGDSYGYTF	TGTGCCAGTAGTACGCGCGGGGGGGACTCCTATGGCTACACCTTC
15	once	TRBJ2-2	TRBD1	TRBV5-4	CASSRDRINTGELFF	TGTGCCAGCAGCCGGGACAGGATTAACACCGGGGAGCTGTTTTTT
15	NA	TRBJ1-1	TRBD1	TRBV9	CASSPSGTGVSEAFF	TGTGCCAGCAGCCCCAGCGGGACAGGGGTTAGTGAAGCTTTCTTT
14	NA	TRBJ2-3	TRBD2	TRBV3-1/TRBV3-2	CASSASGGANTQYF	TGTGCCAGCAGCGCGAGCGGGGGGGCGAATACGCAGTATTTT
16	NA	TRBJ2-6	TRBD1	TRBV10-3	CAIRSQGSTGANVLTF	TGTGCCATCAGGTCACAGGGGAGCACTGGGGCCAACGTCCTGACTTTC
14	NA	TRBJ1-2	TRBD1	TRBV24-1	CATSDLRQGGGYTF	TGTGCCACCAGTGATTTGAGACAGGGGGGTGGCTACACCTTC
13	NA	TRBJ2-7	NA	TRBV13	CASSLGAGYEQYF	TGTGCCAGCAGCTTAGGGGCGGGGTACGAGCAGTACTTC
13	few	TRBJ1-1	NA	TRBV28	CASLPGANTEAFF	TGTGCCAGCCTCCCTGGGGCGAACACTGAAGCTTTCTTT
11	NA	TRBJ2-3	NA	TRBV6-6	CACQGTDTQYF	TGTGCCTGCCAGGGCACAGATACGCAGTATTTT
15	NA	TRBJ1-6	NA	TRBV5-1	CASSFDSLYNSPLHF	TGCGCCAGCAGCTTCGACAGCTTATATAATTCACCCCTCCACTTT
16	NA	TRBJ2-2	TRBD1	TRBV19	CASSIKGTGDTGELFF	TGTGCCAGTAGTATAAAGGGGACAGGGGACACCGGGGAGCTGTTTTTT
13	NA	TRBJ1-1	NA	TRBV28	CATGRDGFTEAFF	TGTGCCACCGGGAGGGACGGGTTCACTGAAGCTTTCTTT
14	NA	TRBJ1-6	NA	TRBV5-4	CASSLVTDNSPLHF	TGTGCCAGCAGCTTGGTAACAGATAATTCACCCCTCCACTTT
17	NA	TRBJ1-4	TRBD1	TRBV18	CASSRDPQGAPNEKLFF	TGTGCCAGCTCACGCGATCCACAGGGGGCCCCTAATGAAAAACTGTTTTTT
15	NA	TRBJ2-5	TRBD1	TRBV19	CASSRGTGALETQYF	TGTGCCAGTAGTAGGGGGACAGGGGCTCTGGAGACCCAGTACTTC
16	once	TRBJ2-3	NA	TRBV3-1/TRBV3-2	CASSQGPSEFTDTQYF	TGTGCCAGCAGCCAAGGTCCTAGCGAGTTTACAGATACGCAGTATTTT
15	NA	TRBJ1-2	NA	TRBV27	CASSSLGQGRDGYTF	TGTGCCAGCAGTTCTCTCGGGCAGGGGAGAGATGGCTACACCTTC
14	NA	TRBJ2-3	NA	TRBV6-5	CASSRAWGADTQYF	TGTGCCAGCAGCCGGGCCTGGGGCGCAGATACGCAGTATTTT
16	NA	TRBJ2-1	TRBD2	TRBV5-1	CASSLDLAGSYNEQFF	TGCGCCAGCAGCTTGGATTTAGCGGGGTCCTACAATGAGCAGTTCTTC
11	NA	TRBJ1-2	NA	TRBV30	CAGQKAYGYTF	TGTGCCGGACAGAAAGCCTATGGCTACACCTTC
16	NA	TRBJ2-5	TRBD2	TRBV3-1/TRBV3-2	CASSSIAGGVQETQYF	TGTGCCAGCAGCTCAATCGCGGGGGGCGTCCAAGAGACCCAGTACTTC
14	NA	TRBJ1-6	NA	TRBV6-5	CASSLGQNNSPLHF	TGTGCCAGCAGCCTCGGACAGAATAATTCACCCCTCCACTTT
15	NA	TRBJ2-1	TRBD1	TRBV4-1	CASSLAGTGGDEQFF	TGCGCCAGCAGCCTGGCCGGGACAGGGGGCGATGAGCAGTTCTTC
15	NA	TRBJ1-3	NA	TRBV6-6	CASSQSGWAGNTIYF	TGTGCCAGCAGTCAGTCAGGGTGGGCCGGGAACACCATATATTTT
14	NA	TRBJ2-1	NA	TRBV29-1	CSVDRKTAYNEQFF	TGCAGCGTTGATCGGAAGACTGCCTACAATGAGCAGTTCTTC
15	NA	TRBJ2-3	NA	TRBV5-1	CASSLGRIRTDTQYF	TGCGCCAGCAGCTTGGGGCGGATCCGCACAGATACGCAGTATTTT
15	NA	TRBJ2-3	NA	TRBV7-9	CASSLDGSSTDTQYF	TGTGCCAGCAGCTTAGATGGCTCTAGCACAGATACGCAGTATTTT
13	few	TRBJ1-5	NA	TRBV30	CAWGKGVAQPQHF	TGTGCCTGGGGGAAGGGGGTAGCTCAGCCCCAGCATTTT
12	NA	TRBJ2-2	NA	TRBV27	CASRSNTGELFF	TGTGCCAGCCGGTCGAACACCGGGGAGCTGTTTTTT
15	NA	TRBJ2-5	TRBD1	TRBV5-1	CASSPGTGNRETQYF	TGCGCCAGCAGCCCCGGGACAGGGAACAGGGAGACCCAGTACTTC
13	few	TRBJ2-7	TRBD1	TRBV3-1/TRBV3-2	CASSPGQGGEQYF	TGTGCCAGCAGCCCTGGACAGGGAGGAGAGCAGTACTTC
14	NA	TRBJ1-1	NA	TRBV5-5	CASSPGWGWTEAFF	TGTGCCAGCAGCCCGGGGTGGGGTTGGACTGAAGCTTTCTTT
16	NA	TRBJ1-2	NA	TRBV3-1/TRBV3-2	CASSPSPGGGGAGYTF	TGTGCCAGCAGCCCAAGTCCCGGGGGCGGGGGCGCCGGCTACACCTTC